The 29 T cell receptor beta chains presented below share a single source sample, sequenced in a study of control samples from healthy donors and cancer patients. Using immunoSEQ multiplex PCR, the repertoire was profiled, and TCRdb retains in-frame clones only, with some absent. The table lists roughly 200,000 clones, over 80% of them singletons. The sequenced sample was blood. Receptor source: a man aged 25-45 years in good health.

The chain links TRBV5-4 to TRBJ2-1; 8 positions match TRBD2. This CDR3 contains 14 residues. CDR1 and CDR2 (germline): SGHNT, YYREEE (reference sequence). V lost 7 bases to trimming and J lost 5 bases; unmatched junction nucleotides: 8. CDR3 region: CASHGRGGDNEQFF. In DNA, the CDR3 is TGTGCCAGCCACGGTCGGGGGGGGGACAATGAGCAGTTCTTC.

This sequence joins TRBV5-6 and TRBJ1-6; D is unresolved. CDR1 is SGHDT, CDR2 YYEEEE, per germline. This CDR3 comprises 15 residues. V was clipped by 2 bases and J by 7 bases, with 13 bases between them. Here the CDR3 reads CASSFAGIWNSPLHF. The CDR3 coding sequence is TGTGCCAGCAGCTTCGCGGGGATCTGGAATTCACCCCTCCACTTT.

The rearrangement links TRBV7-3 to TRBJ2-7; TRBD1 aligns across 9 bases. J was trimmed by 2 bases and V by 5 bases; bases with no gene match: 7. Germline V gives CDR1 SGHTA, CDR2 FQGTGA. CDR3 length: 15 residues. The CDR3 bases are TGTGCCAGCAGCGAAGCCGGGACAGGGACCTACGAGCAGTACTTC. Translation gives CASSEAGTGTYEQYF.

The rearrangement uses TRBV5-1 and TRBJ2-5; TRBD1 agrees at 7 bases. Germline values: CDR1 SGHRS, CDR2 YFSETQ. J lost 0 bases, V lost 3 bases, and 2 bases had no gene match. The CDR3 totals 14 residues. The chain's CDR3 is CASSSQGNQETQYF. DNA for the CDR3: TGCGCCAGCAGCTCACAGGGGAACCAAGAGACCCAGTACTTC. The variable domain in full, with the rest retrieved from reference TRBV5-1 and TRBJ2-5, is KAGVTQTPRYLIKTRGQQVTLSCSPISGHRSVSWYQQTPGQGLQFLFEYFSETQRNKGNFPGRFSGRQFSNSRSEMNVSTLELGDSALYLCASSSQGNQETQYFGPGTRLLVL.

The chain recombines TRBV1 with TRBJ2-2; the DNA was not used to check the table's D call, TRBD2. TRBV1 represents a pseudogene. The CDR3 has 18 amino acids. In DNA, the CDR3 is TGCACCAGCAGCCAAGTTTTTCTAGCGGGGGAGAACACCGGGGAGCTGTTTTTT. Amino acid sequence: CTSSQVFLAGENTGELFF.

About this clone: The sample holds other DNA sequences that translate to the same CDR3. The chain carries TRBV3-1 (or the pseudogene TRBV3-2) and TRBJ2-2; D gene uncertain. In germline, CDR1 is LGHDT, CDR2 YNNKEL (reference sequence). The CDR3 is 13 amino acids. The V gene lost 6 bases and the J gene lost 2 bases, with 7 bases spanning the gap. The CDR3, as DNA: TGTGCCAGCAGTCAACAAAACACCGGGGAGCTGTTTTTT. This gives the protein CASSQQNTGELFF.

J is TRBJ2-1 and V is TRBV7-3; D may match TRBD1 or TRBD2 (6 bases each). In germline, CDR1 is SGHTA, CDR2 FQGTGA. The length of the CDR3 is 13 residues. The germline V and J ends were trimmed by 4 bases and 7 bases, with 11 bases remaining between them. CDR3: CASSSQGGNEQFF. Here the CDR3 DNA reads TGTGCCAGCAGCTCCCAAGGGGGGAATGAGCAGTTCTTC. The variable domain in full, with the rest retrieved from reference TRBV7-3 and TRBJ2-1, is GAGVSQTPSNKVTEKGKYVELRCDPISGHTALYWYRQSLGQGPEFLIYFQGTGAADDSGLPNDRFFAVRPEGSVSTLKIQRTERGDSAVYLCASSSQGGNEQFFGPGTRLTVL.

This clone was counted only a few times. This chain links TRBV7-2 with TRBJ2-1; D tentatively fits TRBD1 or TRBD2 (6 bases each). In germline, CDR1 is SGHTA, CDR2 FQGNSA. Trimming shortened V by 1 base and J by 8 bases, and 21 bases separated the two germline ends. This CDR3 is 17 amino acids long. Written as DNA, the CDR3 is TGTGCCAGCAGCTTAGTCGGGGGCCGCATAACAGGCTATGAGCAGTTCTTC. This gives the protein CASSLVGGRITGYEQFF.

This chain joins TRBV5-6 and TRBJ2-7; D not resolved. This CDR3 comprises 13 residues. V was cut by 5 bases and J by 3 bases, with 12 bases left in between. Germline-derived CDR1 and CDR2 are SGHDT and YYEEEE. The CDR3 spells CASSRTANYEQYF. The CDR3 coding sequence is TGTGCCAGCAGTAGGACGGCAAACTACGAGCAGTACTTC.

The genes are TRBV29-1 and TRBJ1-1, with unresolved D. The V gene lost 6 bases and the J gene lost 8 bases, with 13 bases spanning the gap. Germline CDR1 is SQVTM and CDR2 is ANQGSEA. This CDR3 has 11 amino acids. In DNA form, the CDR3 reads TGCAGCGTCGCGGACCGTTCGGAAGCTTTCTTT. It is translated as CSVADRSEAFF.

J is TRBJ1-4 and V is TRBV5-8; D uncertain. Germline V CDR1 and CDR2: SGHTS, YDEGEE. The CDR3 extends over 16 amino acids. With 0 bases removed from V and 0 bases from J, the gap between germline ends came to 9 bases. The CDR3 DNA reads TGTGCCAGCAGCTTGGGGCAGACCACAACTAATGAAAAACTGTTTTTT. Amino acid sequence: CASSLGQTTTNEKLFF.

This chain joins TRBV6-5 and TRBJ2-1; D is possibly TRBD1 or TRBD2 (5 bases each). The CDR3 totals 15 residues. CDR1 MNHEY and CDR2 SVGAGI come from the germline V gene. V was clipped by 2 bases and J by 6 bases, with 14 bases between them. CDR3 nucleotide sequence: TGTGCCAGCAGTTACACGGGGCGGAGTGGCAATGAGCAGTTCTTC. Translating gives CASSYTGRSGNEQFF.

J is TRBJ2-4 and V is TRBV6-2 or TRBV6-3; the D gene could be TRBD1 or TRBD2 (7 bases each). Germline CDR1 MNHEY, CDR2 SVGEGT. This CDR3 has 15 amino acids. The V end was cut by 1 base, the J end by 4 bases, with 11 bases between. The CDR3: CASSYFQGGKNIQYF. The CDR3 DNA is TGTGCCAGCAGTTACTTTCAGGGGGGGAAAAACATTCAGTACTTC.

The chain has TRBV9 and TRBJ1-4, with 7 bases matching TRBD1. This CDR3 is 16 amino acids long. Germline assignment: CDR1 SGDLS and CDR2 YYNGEE. J was trimmed by 0 bases and V by 5 bases; bases with no gene match: 7. CDR3 residues: CASSRTGVSTNEKLFF. The CDR3 DNA reads TGTGCCAGCAGTCGTACAGGGGTTTCAACTAATGAAAAACTGTTTTTT.

The chain is built from TRBV3-1 (or the pseudogene TRBV3-2) and TRBJ2-3; tentatively, D is TRBD1 (6 bases). The CDR3 is 15 residues long. CDR1 is LGHDT, CDR2 YNNKEL, per germline (reference sequence). Trimming left V 0 bases short and J 2 bases short, with 9 bases between. Here the CDR3 reads CASSQDLGATDTQYF. The CDR3 region has the DNA TGTGCCAGCAGCCAAGATCTGGGGGCCACAGATACGCAGTATTTT.

The chain carries TRBV5-1 and TRBJ2-2, with 8 bases fitting TRBD2. This CDR3 spans 15 amino acids. The V gene's germline CDR1 is SGHRS and CDR2 YFSETQ. V was pared by 4 bases and J by 7 bases, with 9 bases of the junction left unmatched. CDR3 sequence: CASSHGTRSHGELFF. CDR3 nucleotide sequence: TGCGCCAGCAGCCACGGGACTAGATCTCACGGGGAGCTGTTTTTT.

The chain carries TRBV7-9 and TRBJ1-4, with D maybe TRBD1 (5 bases). Germline lookup yields CDR1 SEHNR and CDR2 FQNEAQ (reference sequence). V lost 3 bases, J lost 8 bases, and 16 bases lay in between. This CDR3 region has 15 residues. This CDR3 is CASSFGPGRVEKLFF. The DNA of the CDR3 is TGTGCCAGCAGCTTTGGTCCGGGACGGGTGGAAAAACTGTTTTTT.

V gene TRBV19 combines with J gene TRBJ1-3; D is uncertain. In germline, CDR1 is LNHDA, CDR2 SQIVND (reference sequence). This CDR3 comprises 17 residues. Trimming took off 4 bases at V and 2 bases at J, with 18 bases between the two ends. The CDR3 DNA sequence: TGTGCCAGTAGTAAGGACCCACCGGTTTTGACTGGAAACACCATATATTTT. Protein product: CASSKDPPVLTGNTIYF. The entire variable domain, with the rest obtained from reference TRBV19 and TRBJ1-3, is as follows: DGGITQSPKYLFRKEGQNVTLSCEQNLNHDAMYWYRQDPGQGLRLIYYSQIVNDFQKGDIAEGYSVSREKKESFPLTVTSAQKNPTAFYLCASSKDPPVLTGNTIYFGEGSWLTVV.

Remarks on this clone: The DNA is omitted, as the CDR3 cannot be located on it reliably, and the CDR3 follows TCRdb's listing. This chain links TRBV10-3 with TRBJ1-2. The CDR3 has 17 residues if both end residues are counted. Germline V gene lookup returns CDR1 ENHRY and CDR2 SYGVKD. The CDR3 sequence is CAISTSGRTRANYGYTF.

V and J are TRBV29-1 and TRBJ1-6; perhaps TRBD1 as D (6 bases). V lost 6 bases to trimming and J lost 7 bases, with 13 bases between them. The germline CDR1 and CDR2 sequences are SQVTM and ANQGSEA. The CDR3 loop spans 13 amino acids. The CDR3: CSVGTQGNSPLHF. The CDR3 nucleotides read TGCAGCGTCGGGACACAGGGAAATTCACCCCTCCACTTT.

The gene calls are TRBV2 and TRBJ2-7; the D gene is possibly TRBD2 (5 bases). V was cut by 6 bases and J by 4 bases, with 13 bases left in between. CDR1 and CDR2 (germline): SNHLY, FYNNEI. The CDR3 is made up of 13 amino acids. In nucleotides, the CDR3 is TGTGCCAGCAGGAGGCCATCGGGGTACGAGCAGTACTTC. Residues: CASRRPSGYEQYF. Variable domain in full (rest from reference TRBV2 and TRBJ2-7): EPEVTQTPSHQVTQMGQEVILRCVPISNHLYFYWYRQILGQKVEFLVSFYNNEISEKSEIFDDQFSVERPDGSNFTLKIRSTKLEDSAMYFCASRRPSGYEQYFGPGTRLTVT.

The rearrangement joins TRBV7-9 to TRBJ1-1; D remains ambiguous. The length of the CDR3 is 14 residues. CDR1 and CDR2 from the germline V gene are SEHNR and FQNEAQ (reference sequence). With 2 bases removed from V and 3 bases from J, the gap between germline ends came to 10 bases. This CDR3 is CASSLPHPYTEAFF. The CDR3, as DNA: TGTGCCAGCAGCTTACCGCATCCTTACACTGAAGCTTTCTTT.

This clone has only one observation. J is TRBJ2-6 and V is TRBV2; TRBD1 is a possible D gene (5 bases). Trimming cost V 4 bases and J 0 bases, with 10 bases left between them. CDR3 size: 16 residues. CDR1 is SNHLY, CDR2 FYNNEI, per germline. The CDR3, as DNA: TGTGCCAGCAGTGGGACCAGGGTCTCTGGGGCCAACGTCCTGACTTTC. This gives the protein CASSGTRVSGANVLTF.

Only a few counts were recorded for this clone. The V call is TRBV11-2, the J call TRBJ2-5; 9 bases are shared with TRBD2. V was pared by 5 bases and J by 4 bases, with 5 bases of the junction left unmatched. The CDR3 is made up of 14 amino acids. Germline CDR1 is SGHAT and CDR2 is FQNNGV. CDR3 DNA: TGTGCCAGCAGCCCCCAACTAGCGGGAGAGACCCAGTACTTC. Its translation is CASSPQLAGETQYF.

The chain combines TRBV19 with TRBJ1-5, with D possibly being TRBD1 (6 bases). Trimming shortened V by 6 bases and J by 6 bases, and 18 bases separated the two germline ends. This CDR3 is 15 amino acids long. Germline CDR1 LNHDA, CDR2 SQIVND (reference sequence). The CDR3 DNA reads TGTGCCAGTAGCCCTTCAGGGGCTCGCGGTCAGCCCCAGCATTTT. Its translation is CASSPSGARGQPQHF.

The CDR3 coding sequence is TGCAGTGCTAGTGGTGGGTCGGCTAGCGGGGGACTATATACATACGAGCAGTACTTC. This codes for CSASGGSASGGLYTYEQYF. V and J are TRBV20-1 and TRBJ2-7, with 10 bases identical to TRBD2. The CDR3 loop spans 19 amino acids. CDR1 and CDR2 from the germline V gene are DFQATT and SNEGSKA (reference sequence). V lost 3 bases to trimming and J lost 4 bases; unmatched junction nucleotides: 21.

This chain links TRBV10-3 with TRBJ2-1, with 7 bases aligning to TRBD2. V was pared by 0 bases and J by 7 bases, with 12 bases of the junction left unmatched. Per the germline V gene, CDR1 is ENHRY and CDR2 is SYGVKD. The CDR3 totals 17 residues. The chain's CDR3 is CAISESFRGDRPNEQFF. The CDR3, as DNA: TGTGCCATCAGTGAGTCGTTTCGGGGGGACCGACCTAATGAGCAGTTCTTC.

As DNA, the CDR3 is TGTGCCAGCAGACTACAGGGCACCGGGGAGCTGTTTTTT. Translating it yields CASRLQGTGELFF. This rearrangement joins TRBV27 to TRBJ2-2; D is perhaps TRBD1 (6 bases). The germline V gene has CDR1 MNHEY and CDR2 SMNVEV (reference sequence). V was pared by 6 bases and J by 4 bases, with 9 bases between. This CDR3 contains 13 residues.

The V gene is TRBV5-5, the J gene TRBJ1-1, with D tentatively TRBD1 (6 bases). The germline gives CDR1 SGHKS, CDR2 YYEKEE (reference sequence). V lost 3 bases and J lost 3, with 18 bases in between. The CDR3 length is 16 residues. The CDR3 sequence is CASSSGAAGHHTEAFF. CDR3 DNA: TGTGCCAGCAGCTCCGGGGCCGCGGGACACCACACTGAAGCTTTCTTT.